The 20 T cell receptor beta chains below come from one sample, sequenced in a study of CD8 T cells in ankylosing spondylitis. Study-wide points: Blood from ankylosing spondylitis patients appeared to carry a characteristic roughly eight-variant TCR beta motif.

One entry per CDR3 protein results from TCRdb running MiXCR on the 5' RACE reads. The sample gives around 490,000 distinct CDR3 sequences, about 5.4% of which show up once; 3% to 4% is in the top ten. No antigen is known for these receptors. Sample: blood, either unsorted or a sorted T cell fraction (not recorded which). These receptors all stem from a male donor with ankylosing spondylitis.

This clonotype was observed many times. V and J are TRBV29-1 and TRBJ2-7; 7 positions match TRBD1. The CDR3 covers 12 residues. J lost 1 base, V lost 4 bases, and 1 base had no gene match. Germline V CDR1 and CDR2: SQVTM, ANQGSEA. CDR3 region: CSVGDRSYEQYF. The CDR3 DNA follows: TGCAGCGTTGGGGACAGATCCTACGAGCAGTACTTC.

Ten or more counts support this clonotype. This chain uses TRBV20-1 with TRBJ2-5; D not certain. The germline gives CDR1 DFQATT, CDR2 SNEGSKA (reference sequence). This CDR3 spans 15 amino acids. The V end lost 6 bases, the J end lost 5 bases, and 22 bases lay between the germline ends. In DNA form, the CDR3 reads TGCAGTGCCTTAGGTCATATGGTCCGTCAGGAGACCCAGTACTTC. Residues: CSALGHMVRQETQYF.

The chain links TRBV20-1 to TRBJ2-7, with D unclear. This CDR3 is 13 amino acids long. Germline V gene data show CDR1 as DFQATT and CDR2 as SNEGSKA (reference sequence). Trimming took 4 bases from V and 3 from J, leaving 13 bases between them. CDR3 sequence (DNA): TGCAGTGCTACGTCTGAGTCGATCTACGAGCAGTACTTC. The encoded protein is CSATSESIYEQYF.

This clonotype was seen at least ten times. This rearrangement joins TRBV5-1 to TRBJ2-2; 10 bases are a match to TRBD2. V trimming: 2 bases; J trimming: 5 bases; junction bases outside the gene matches: 12. Germline V gene lookup returns CDR1 SGHRS and CDR2 YFSETQ. The CDR3 runs to 18 residues. CDR3 amino acids: CASSFAPAGGPRTGELFF. The CDR3 DNA reads as TGCGCCAGCAGCTTCGCTCCAGCGGGAGGGCCGAGGACCGGGGAGCTGTTTTTT.

This clonotype was detected ten times or more. The chain employs TRBV6-5 and TRBJ1-4, with a weak D call TRBD1 (6 bases). Trimming removed 5 bases at V and 8 bases at J, with 9 bases between. Germline CDR1 MNHEY, CDR2 SVGAGI. This CDR3 is built from 12 residues. CDR3 nucleotide sequence: TGTGCCAGCAGTCCGAGGGGGGAAAAACTGTTTTTT. Translated: CASSPRGEKLFF.

Many counts were recorded for this clonotype. J is TRBJ2-7 and V is TRBV7-9; no firm D call. Trimming pared 3 bases from V and 6 bases from J, leaving 15 bases between. Per germline, CDR1 SEHNR and CDR2 FQNEAQ (reference sequence). CDR3 length equals 14 residues. The CDR3 sequence is CASSFGHVRSEQYF. As DNA, the CDR3 is TGTGCCAGCAGCTTTGGGCATGTCCGCTCCGAGCAGTACTTC. Full variable domain (missing parts from reference TRBV7-9 and TRBJ2-7): DTGVSQNPRHKITKRGQNVTFRCDPISEHNRLYWYRQTLGQGPEFLTYFQNEAQLEKSRLLSDRFSAERPKGSFSTLEIQRTEQGDSAMYLCASSFGHVRSEQYFGPGTRLTVT.

This clonotype was counted between two and nine times. For the CDR3, the DNA is TGTGCCAGCTCACCAAGACAGGGGGGGGACTACGAGCAGTACTTC. Translating gives CASSPRQGGDYEQYF. The rearrangement uses TRBV18 and TRBJ2-7; TRBD1 aligns across 9 bases. This CDR3 contains 15 residues. V dropped 2 bases and J dropped 3; count of bases not matched to a gene: 5. Germline loops: CDR1 KGHSH, CDR2 LQKENI.

The table lists this clonotype with many counts. The chain carries TRBV7-9 and TRBJ2-3; 9 bases fit TRBD1. Germline V lookup: CDR1 SEHNR, CDR2 FQNEAQ (reference sequence). CDR3 length: 14 residues. V trimming: 5 bases; J trimming: 4 bases; junction bases outside the gene matches: 4. The CDR3 DNA follows: TGTGCCAGCAGCCCGACAGGGGGGGCAGATACGCAGTATTTT. Translated: CASSPTGGADTQYF.

Comments on this clonotype: A read error may explain this, as a much larger clone is one base away. This is likely a read error, given that the CDR3 carries no conserved phenylalanine or tryptophan at its end. V and J are TRBV28 and TRBJ2-1, with no clear D. V gave up 2 bases and J gave up 6 bases, with 11 bases separating them. CDR3 length: 14 residues. Germline loops: CDR1 MDHEN, CDR2 SYDVKM. Here the CDR3 DNA reads TGTGCCAGCAGTTTAATTTCTTGGCCCAATGAGCAGTTCCTC. Translated: CASSLISWPNEQFL.

This clonotype was seen more than once but under ten times. The gene calls are TRBV7-2 and TRBJ2-2; D gene uncertain. Trimming cost V 5 bases and J 4 bases, with 11 bases left between them. Germline CDR1 reads SGHTA; CDR2 reads FQGNSA. This CDR3 is 14 amino acids long. CDR3 amino acids: CASSPQSATGELFF. CDR3 nucleotides: TGTGCCAGCAGCCCCCAGAGCGCCACCGGGGAGCTGTTTTTT.

This clonotype occurred many times. The chain carries TRBV3-1 and TRBJ2-1; perhaps D is TRBD1 or TRBD2 (5 bases each). The V gene lost 4 bases and the J gene lost 7 bases, with 14 bases spanning the gap. Per germline, CDR1 LGHDT and CDR2 YNNKEL (reference sequence). This CDR3 has 14 residues. The CDR3 region has the DNA TGTGCCAGCAGCCTATGGGGGAAGGATAATGAGCAGTTCTTC. It encodes CASSLWGKDNEQFF.

This clonotype has at least ten counts. The chain has TRBV30 and TRBJ1-6, with D tentatively TRBD1 (6 bases). V was trimmed by 3 bases and J by 13 bases, leaving 16 bases between them. This CDR3 spans 13 amino acids. The germline gives CDR1 GTSNPN, CDR2 SVGIG (reference sequence). This CDR3 is CAWRDQGTAPLHF. The CDR3 DNA reads as TGTGCCTGGAGGGACCAGGGGACCGCTCCCCTCCACTTT. The variable domain in full, with the rest retrieved from reference TRBV30 and TRBJ1-6, is SQTIHQWPATLVQPVGSPLSLECTVEGTSNPNLYWYRQAAGRGLQLLFYSVGIGQISSEVPQNLSASRPQDRQFILSSKKLLLSDSGFYLCAWRDQGTAPLHFGNGTRLTVT.

In this sample, this clonotype turned up a few times. The chain couples TRBV7-8 to TRBJ2-1, with TRBD1 matching over 7 bases. Germline loops: CDR1 SGHVS, CDR2 FQNEAQ. The CDR3 is 16 amino acids. V shed 5 bases and J 0 bases; nucleotides not matched to a gene: 7. CDR3 in amino acids: CASSLQGTASYNEQFF. In DNA, the CDR3 is TGTGCCAGCAGCCTCCAGGGGACAGCCTCCTACAATGAGCAGTTCTTC.

This clonotype was picked up many times. The chain has TRBV5-1 and TRBJ1-1; D may be TRBD1 (5 bases). The germline gives CDR1 SGHRS, CDR2 YFSETQ. The ends were cut back, 2 bases at V and 4 bases at J, with 12 bases in the middle. The CDR3 has 14 amino acids. In DNA form, the CDR3 reads TGCGCCAGCAGCTTCCAGGGAGGTGGCACTGAAGCTTTCTTT. Translating it yields CASSFQGGGTEAFF.

This clonotype showed up many times. The genes are TRBV29-1 and TRBJ1-4; D is uncertain. Trimming left V 0 bases short and J 7 bases short, with 15 bases between. The CDR3 runs to 15 residues. Germline values: CDR1 SQVTM, CDR2 ANQGSEA. CDR3 amino acids: CSVEDPQEVGEKLFF. As DNA, the CDR3 is TGCAGCGTTGAAGATCCCCAGGAGGTCGGTGAAAAACTGTTTTTT. Variable domain in full (rest from reference TRBV29-1 and TRBJ1-4): SAVISQKPSRDICQRGTSLTIQCQVDSQVTMMFWYRQQPGQSLTLIATANQGSEATYESGFVIDKFPISRPNLTFSTLTVSNMSPEDSSIYLCSVEDPQEVGEKLFFGSGTQLSVL.

This clonotype has ten or more counts. J is TRBJ1-2 and V is TRBV12-3 or TRBV12-4, with 11 bases fitting TRBD1. The CDR3 sequence is 15 residues long. The J segment lost 1 base and the V segment lost 7 bases, leaving 5 bases of the junction unmatched. The CDR3 DNA reads TGTGCCAGCACACGGACAGGGGGCCTTAACTATGGCTACACCTTC. This codes for CASTRTGGLNYGYTF.

This clonotype turned up a few times. This chain uses TRBV18 with TRBJ2-7, with 7 positions matching TRBD2. The germline V gene has CDR1 KGHSH and CDR2 LQKENI. This CDR3 has 13 amino acids. V was clipped by 3 bases and J by 6 bases; unmatched bases: 5. The CDR3 bases are TGTGCCAGCTCACCTCCCGGGACTATCGAGCAGTACTTC. Translation gives CASSPPGTIEQYF.

This clonotype was recorded at least ten times. The J gene is TRBJ1-1, the V gene TRBV5-1, with 7 bases matching TRBD1. The V segment lost 3 bases and the J segment 0 bases; nucleotides outside the gene matches: 20. This CDR3 has 20 amino acids. Germline V gene data show CDR1 as SGHRS and CDR2 as YFSETQ. CDR3 loop: CASSSDSFLTGTPMNTEAFF. In DNA, the CDR3 is TGCGCCAGCAGCTCCGACTCTTTTTTGACAGGGACGCCCATGAACACTGAAGCTTTCTTT. The complete variable domain, with remaining parts taken from reference TRBV5-1 and TRBJ1-1, reads KAGVTQTPRYLIKTRGQQVTLSCSPISGHRSVSWYQQTPGQGLQFLFEYFSETQRNKGNFPGRFSGRQFSNSRSEMNVSTLELGDSALYLCASSSDSFLTGTPMNTEAFFGQGTRLTVV.

The table lists this clonotype with many counts. The genes are TRBV5-1 and TRBJ1-4, with 7 bases identical to TRBD1. This CDR3 has 15 amino acids. After removal of 1 base from V and 8 bases from J, the junction contained 8 bases not matched to a gene. Germline V gives CDR1 SGHRS, CDR2 YFSETQ. CDR3: CASSLLTGSEEKLFF. CDR3 coding DNA: TGCGCCAGCAGCTTGCTGACAGGGAGTGAGGAAAAACTGTTTTTT. The variable domain in full, with the rest retrieved from reference TRBV5-1 and TRBJ1-4, is KAGVTQTPRYLIKTRGQQVTLSCSPISGHRSVSWYQQTPGQGLQFLFEYFSETQRNKGNFPGRFSGRQFSNSRSEMNVSTLELGDSALYLCASSLLTGSEEKLFFGSGTQLSVL.

The table lists this clonotype with a few counts. The rearrangement uses TRBV20-1 and TRBJ2-3; 8 bases line up with TRBD2. CDR1 is DFQATT and CDR2 is SNEGSKA in the germline V gene (reference sequence). This CDR3 is built from 15 residues. V was clipped by 0 bases and J by 12 bases; unmatched bases: 14. CDR3 region: CSARDRTLAAHRQYF. As DNA, the CDR3 is TGCAGTGCTAGAGATCGAACACTAGCGGCTCACCGACAGTATTTT.